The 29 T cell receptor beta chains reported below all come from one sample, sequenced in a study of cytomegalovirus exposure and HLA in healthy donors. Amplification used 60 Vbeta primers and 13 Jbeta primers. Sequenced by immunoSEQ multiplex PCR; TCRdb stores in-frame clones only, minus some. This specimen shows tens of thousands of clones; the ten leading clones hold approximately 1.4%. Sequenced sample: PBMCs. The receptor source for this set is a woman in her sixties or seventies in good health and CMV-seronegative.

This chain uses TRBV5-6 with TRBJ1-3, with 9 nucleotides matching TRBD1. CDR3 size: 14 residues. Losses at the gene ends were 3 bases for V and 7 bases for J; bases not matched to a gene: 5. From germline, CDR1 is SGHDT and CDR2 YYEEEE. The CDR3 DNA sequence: TGTGCCAGCAGCTACGGGACAGGGAGTAACACCATATATTTT. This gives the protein CASSYGTGSNTIYF. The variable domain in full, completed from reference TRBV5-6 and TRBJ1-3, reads DAGVTQSPTHLIKTRGQQVTLRCSPKSGHDTVSWYQQALGQGPQFIFQYYEEEERQRGNFPDRFSGHQFPNYSSELNVNALLLGDSALYLCASSYGTGSNTIYFGEGSWLTVV.

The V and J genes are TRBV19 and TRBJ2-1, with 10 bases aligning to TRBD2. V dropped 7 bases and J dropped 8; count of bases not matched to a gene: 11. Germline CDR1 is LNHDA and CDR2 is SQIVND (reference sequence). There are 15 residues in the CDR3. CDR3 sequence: CASTRSTSGDHEQFF. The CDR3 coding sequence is TGTGCCAGTACCCGTTCAACTAGCGGGGATCATGAGCAGTTCTTC.

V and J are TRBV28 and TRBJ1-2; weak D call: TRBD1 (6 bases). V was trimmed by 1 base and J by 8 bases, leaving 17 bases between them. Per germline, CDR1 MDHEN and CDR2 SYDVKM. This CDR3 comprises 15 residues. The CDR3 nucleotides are TGTGCCAGCAGTTTATACACAGGGAACCACGAAGGCTACACCTTC. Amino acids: CASSLYTGNHEGYTF.

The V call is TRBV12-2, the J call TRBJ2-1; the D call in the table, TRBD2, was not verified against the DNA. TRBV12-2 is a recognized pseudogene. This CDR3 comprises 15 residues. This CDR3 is CAIQALGLGLDEQFF. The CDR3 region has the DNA TGTGCAATCCAAGCCTTGGGACTAGGACTCGATGAGCAGTTCTTC.

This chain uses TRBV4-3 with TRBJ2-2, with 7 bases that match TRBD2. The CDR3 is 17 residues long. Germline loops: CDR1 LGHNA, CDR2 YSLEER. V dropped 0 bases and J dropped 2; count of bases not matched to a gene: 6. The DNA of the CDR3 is TGCGCCAGCAGCCAAGACCCGGGAGGCCCCAACACCGGGGAGCTGTTTTTT. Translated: CASSQDPGGPNTGELFF.

The CDR3 loop is CASRQGNTIYF. CDR3 nucleotide sequence: TGTGCCAGCAGGCAGGGAAACACCATATATTTT. The chain links TRBV5-8 to TRBJ1-3; no clear D gene. The length of the CDR3 is 11 residues. V was cut by 5 bases and J by 4 bases, with 4 bases left in between. The germline V gene has CDR1 SGHTS and CDR2 YDEGEE.

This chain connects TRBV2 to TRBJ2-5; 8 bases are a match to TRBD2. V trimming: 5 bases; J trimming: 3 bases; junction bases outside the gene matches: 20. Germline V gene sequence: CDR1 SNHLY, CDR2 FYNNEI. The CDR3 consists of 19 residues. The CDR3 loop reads CASSPQGGVAGGGEETQYF. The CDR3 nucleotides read TGTGCCAGCAGTCCCCAAGGGGGTGTGGCGGGAGGCGGGGAAGAGACCCAGTACTTC.

CDR3 sequence reads: CASSYSDRATDTQYF. The DNA for the CDR3 is TGTGCCAGCAGTTACTCCGACAGGGCCACAGATACGCAGTATTTT. The chain employs TRBV6-5 and TRBJ2-3; 7 bases map to TRBD1. This CDR3 is built from 15 residues. J gave up 2 bases and V 0 bases, and 2 bases lay outside the gene matches. CDR1 is MNHEY and CDR2 is SVGAGI in the germline V gene.

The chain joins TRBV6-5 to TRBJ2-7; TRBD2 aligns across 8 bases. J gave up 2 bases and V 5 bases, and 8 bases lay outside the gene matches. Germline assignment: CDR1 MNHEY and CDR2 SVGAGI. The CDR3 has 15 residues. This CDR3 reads CASSKGGRSTYEQYF. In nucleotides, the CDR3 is TGTGCCAGCAGTAAGGGCGGGAGGTCCACCTACGAGCAGTACTTC.

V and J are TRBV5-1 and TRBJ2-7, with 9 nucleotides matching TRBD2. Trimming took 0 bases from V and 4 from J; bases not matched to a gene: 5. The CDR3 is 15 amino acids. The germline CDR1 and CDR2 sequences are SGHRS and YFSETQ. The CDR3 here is CASSLVAGGGYEQYF. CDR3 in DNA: TGCGCCAGCAGCTTGGTGGCGGGAGGGGGGTACGAGCAGTACTTC.

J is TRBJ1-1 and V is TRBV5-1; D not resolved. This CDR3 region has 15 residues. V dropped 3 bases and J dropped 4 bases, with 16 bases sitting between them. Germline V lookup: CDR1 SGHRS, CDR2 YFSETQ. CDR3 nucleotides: TGCGCCAGCAGCTCATCGCCAGGTTTGAGCACTGAAGCTTTCTTT. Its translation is CASSSSPGLSTEAFF.

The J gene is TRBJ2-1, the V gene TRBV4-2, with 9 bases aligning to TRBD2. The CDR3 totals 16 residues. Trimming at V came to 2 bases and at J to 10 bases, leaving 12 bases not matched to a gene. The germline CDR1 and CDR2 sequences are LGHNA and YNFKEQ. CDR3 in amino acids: CASSQSIAGGLWEQFF. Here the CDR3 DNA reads TGTGCCAGCAGCCAAAGTATCGCGGGAGGGCTTTGGGAGCAGTTCTTC.

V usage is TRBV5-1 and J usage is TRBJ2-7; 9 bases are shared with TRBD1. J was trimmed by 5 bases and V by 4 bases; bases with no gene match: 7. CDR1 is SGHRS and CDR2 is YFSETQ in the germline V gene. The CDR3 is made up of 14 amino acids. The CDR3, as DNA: TGCGCCAGCAGCGAGGACAGGGGTGACAACGAGCAGTACTTC. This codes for CASSEDRGDNEQYF. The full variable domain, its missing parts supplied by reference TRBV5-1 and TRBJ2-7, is KAGVTQTPRYLIKTRGQQVTLSCSPISGHRSVSWYQQTPGQGLQFLFEYFSETQRNKGNFPGRFSGRQFSNSRSEMNVSTLELGDSALYLCASSEDRGDNEQYFGPGTRLTVT.

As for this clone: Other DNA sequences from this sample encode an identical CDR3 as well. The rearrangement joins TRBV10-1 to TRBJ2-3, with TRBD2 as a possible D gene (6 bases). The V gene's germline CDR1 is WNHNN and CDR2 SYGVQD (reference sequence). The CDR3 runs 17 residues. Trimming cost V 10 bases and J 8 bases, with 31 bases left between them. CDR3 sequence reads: CATPGLVLLRRLITQYF. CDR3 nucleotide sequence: TGCGCCACCCCGGGACTGGTATTACTGCGCCGCCTAATTACGCAGTATTTT.

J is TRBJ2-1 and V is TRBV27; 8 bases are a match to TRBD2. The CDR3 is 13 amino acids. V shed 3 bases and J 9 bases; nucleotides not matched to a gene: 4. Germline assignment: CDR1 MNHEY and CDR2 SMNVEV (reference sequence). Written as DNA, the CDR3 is TGTGCCAGCAGTTTCGGCCGGGGGGGTGAGCAGTTCTTC. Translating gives CASSFGRGGEQFF.

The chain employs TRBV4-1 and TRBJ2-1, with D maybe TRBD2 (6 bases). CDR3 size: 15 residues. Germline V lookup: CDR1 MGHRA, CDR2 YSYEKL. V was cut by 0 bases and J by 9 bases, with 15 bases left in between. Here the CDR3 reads CASSQEGTPSGEQFF. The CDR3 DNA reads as TGCGCCAGCAGCCAAGAGGGGACTCCTTCGGGTGAGCAGTTCTTC.

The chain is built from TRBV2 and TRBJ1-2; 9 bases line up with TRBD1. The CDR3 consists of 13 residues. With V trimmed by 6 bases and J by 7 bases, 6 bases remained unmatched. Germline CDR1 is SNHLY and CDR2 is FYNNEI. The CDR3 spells CASRGQGLGGYTF. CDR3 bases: TGTGCCAGCAGGGGACAGGGCCTAGGTGGCTACACCTTC.

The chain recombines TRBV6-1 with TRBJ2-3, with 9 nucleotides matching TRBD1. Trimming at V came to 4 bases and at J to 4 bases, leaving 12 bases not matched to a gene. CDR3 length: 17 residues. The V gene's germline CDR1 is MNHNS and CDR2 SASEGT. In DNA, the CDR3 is TGTGCCAGCAGTGGACAGGGGGGGCGAGGGCTAGCAGATACGCAGTATTTT. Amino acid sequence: CASSGQGGRGLADTQYF.

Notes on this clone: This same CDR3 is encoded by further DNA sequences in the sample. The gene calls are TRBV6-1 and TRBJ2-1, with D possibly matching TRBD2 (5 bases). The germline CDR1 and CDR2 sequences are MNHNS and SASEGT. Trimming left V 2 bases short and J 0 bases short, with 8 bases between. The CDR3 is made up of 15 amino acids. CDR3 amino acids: CASSELAGSYNEQFF. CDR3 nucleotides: TGTGCCAGCAGTGAACTAGCTGGCTCCTACAATGAGCAGTTCTTC.

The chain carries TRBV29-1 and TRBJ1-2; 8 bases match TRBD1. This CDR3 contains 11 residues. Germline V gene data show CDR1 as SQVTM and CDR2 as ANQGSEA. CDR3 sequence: CTTGGAFGYTF. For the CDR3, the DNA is TGCACCACAGGGGGGGCTTTTGGCTACACCTTC.

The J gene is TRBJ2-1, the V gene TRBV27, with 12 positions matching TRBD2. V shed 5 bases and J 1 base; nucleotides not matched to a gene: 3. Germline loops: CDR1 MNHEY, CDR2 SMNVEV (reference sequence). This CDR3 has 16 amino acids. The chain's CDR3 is CASSITSGGSYNEQFF. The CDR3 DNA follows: TGTGCCAGCAGTATCACTAGCGGGGGGTCCTACAATGAGCAGTTCTTC.

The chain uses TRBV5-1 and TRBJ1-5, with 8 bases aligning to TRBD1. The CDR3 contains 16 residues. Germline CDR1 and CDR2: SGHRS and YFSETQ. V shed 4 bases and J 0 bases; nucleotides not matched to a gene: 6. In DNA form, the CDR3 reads TGCGCCAGCAGCGCGGGACAGGCGATTAGCAATCAGCCCCAGCATTTT. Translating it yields CASSAGQAISNQPQHF.

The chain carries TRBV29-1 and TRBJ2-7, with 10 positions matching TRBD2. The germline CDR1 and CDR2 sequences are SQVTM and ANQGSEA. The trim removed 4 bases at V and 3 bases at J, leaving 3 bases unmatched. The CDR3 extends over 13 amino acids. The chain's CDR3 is CSVAASGSYEQYF. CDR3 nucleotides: TGCAGCGTTGCGGCTAGCGGGAGCTACGAGCAGTACTTC.

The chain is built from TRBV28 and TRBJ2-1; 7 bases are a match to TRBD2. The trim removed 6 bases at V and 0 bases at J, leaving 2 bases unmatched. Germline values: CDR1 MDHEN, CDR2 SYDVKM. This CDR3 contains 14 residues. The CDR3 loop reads CASSRTSSYNEQFF. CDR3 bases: TGTGCCAGCAGCCGGACTAGCTCCTACAATGAGCAGTTCTTC.

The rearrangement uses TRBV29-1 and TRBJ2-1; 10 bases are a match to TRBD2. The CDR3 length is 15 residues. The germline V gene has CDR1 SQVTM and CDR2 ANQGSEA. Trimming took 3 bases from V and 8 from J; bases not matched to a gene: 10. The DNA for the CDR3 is TGCAGCGTTGATCGGTCTAGCGGGAGATTCGATGAGCAGTTCTTC. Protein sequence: CSVDRSSGRFDEQFF.

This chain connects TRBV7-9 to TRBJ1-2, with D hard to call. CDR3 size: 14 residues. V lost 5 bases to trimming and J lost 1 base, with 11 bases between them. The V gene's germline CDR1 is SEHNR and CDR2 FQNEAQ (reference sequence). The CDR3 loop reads CASSRDRGNYGYTF. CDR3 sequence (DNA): TGTGCCAGCAGCCGGGATCGGGGTAACTATGGCTACACCTTC.

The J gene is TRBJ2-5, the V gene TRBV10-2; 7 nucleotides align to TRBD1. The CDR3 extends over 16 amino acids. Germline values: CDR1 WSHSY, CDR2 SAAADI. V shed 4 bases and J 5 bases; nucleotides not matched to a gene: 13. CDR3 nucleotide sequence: TGCGCCAGCAGTGTTGGCAGAGGGGGCGTCTGGGAGACCCAGTACTTC. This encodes CASSVGRGGVWETQYF.

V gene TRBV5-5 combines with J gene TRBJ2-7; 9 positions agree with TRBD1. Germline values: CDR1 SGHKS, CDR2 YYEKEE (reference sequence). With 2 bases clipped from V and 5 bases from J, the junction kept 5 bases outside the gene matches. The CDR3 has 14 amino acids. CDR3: CASSLGTGFNEQYF. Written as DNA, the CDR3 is TGTGCCAGCAGCTTAGGGACAGGGTTCAACGAGCAGTACTTC.

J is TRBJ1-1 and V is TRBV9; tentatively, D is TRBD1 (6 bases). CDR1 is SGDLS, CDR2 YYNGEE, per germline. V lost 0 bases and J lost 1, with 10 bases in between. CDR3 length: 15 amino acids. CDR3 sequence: CASSVDGRGNTEAFF. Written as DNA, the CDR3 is TGTGCCAGCAGCGTAGACGGCAGGGGGAACACTGAAGCTTTCTTT.